This T cell receptor beta chain came from a study of shared T cell receptors in the human thymus. This CDR3 has 15 residues. Germline V lookup: CDR1 SGDLS, CDR2 YYNGEE. J lost 3 bases, V lost 3 bases, and 8 bases had no gene match. TCRdb's table, derived via immunoSEQ multiplex PCR, lists solely in-frame clones and lacks some. The data show over 450,000 clones, 75% to 80% seen once. The same sample was also studied in work on human thymus T cells. That report adds: Donation came from healthy Finnish infants having corrective surgery for congenital heart defects. Thymic material originated from resections removed in the course of corrective heart surgery. Apparent bias marked the V and J gene usage of thymic and blood repertoires.

Input material: thymocytes. The receptor's source is a boy in the first two years of life with a congenital heart defect. V and J are TRBV9 and TRBJ1-2; the match to TRBD1 covers 7 bases. DNA for the CDR3: TGTGCCAGCAGCGCGGACAGGCCTGGAGACTATGGCTACACCTTC. This gives the protein CASSADRPGDYGYTF.